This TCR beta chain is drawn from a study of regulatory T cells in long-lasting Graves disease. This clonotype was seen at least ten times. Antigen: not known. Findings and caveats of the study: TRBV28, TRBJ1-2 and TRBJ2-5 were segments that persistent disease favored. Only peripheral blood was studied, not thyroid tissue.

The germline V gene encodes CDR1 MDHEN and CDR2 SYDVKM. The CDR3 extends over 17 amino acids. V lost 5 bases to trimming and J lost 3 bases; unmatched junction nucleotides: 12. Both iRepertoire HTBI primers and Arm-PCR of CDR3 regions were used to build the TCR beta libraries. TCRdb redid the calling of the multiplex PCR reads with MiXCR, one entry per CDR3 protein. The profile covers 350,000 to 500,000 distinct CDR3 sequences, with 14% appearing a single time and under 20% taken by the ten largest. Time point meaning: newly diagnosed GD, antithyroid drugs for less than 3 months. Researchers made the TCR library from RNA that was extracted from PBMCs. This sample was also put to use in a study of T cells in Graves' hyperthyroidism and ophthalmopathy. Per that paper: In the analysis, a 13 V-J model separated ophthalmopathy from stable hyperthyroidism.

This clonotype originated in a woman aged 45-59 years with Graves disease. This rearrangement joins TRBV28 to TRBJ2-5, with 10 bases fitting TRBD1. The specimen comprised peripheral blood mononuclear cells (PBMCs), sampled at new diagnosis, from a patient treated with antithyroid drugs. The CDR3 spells CASSGTGAARREETQYF. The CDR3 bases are TGTGCCAGCAGTGGGACAGGGGCCGCAAGGCGTGAAGAGACCCAGTACTTC.